This T cell receptor beta chain came from a study of OX40 agonist ivuxolimab in advanced cancers. General observations from the study: Partial responders receiving 0.1-3.0 mg/kg showed among the lowest clonal expansion. CD4+ and CD8+ T cells in blood underwent clonal expansion by week 6 at 0.1 to 3.0 mg/kg. The study found that CD8+ T cells averaged more expanded clones than CD4+.

Clones were sequenced by immunoSEQ multiplex PCR, and TCRdb holds only the in-frame ones, with some missing. The sample has 40,000 or so clones; roughly 84% are singletons. Notes on this clone: No antigen is known for it.

CDR1 is MDHEN and CDR2 is SYDVKM in the germline V gene. This CDR3 contains 11 residues. V was clipped by 3 bases and J by 9 bases, with 6 bases between them. The sequenced sample was CD4+ or CD8+ T cells sorted from blood, obtained in a trial of the OX40 agonist ivuxolimab. V usage is TRBV28 and J usage is TRBJ1-5; D gene unclear. The TCR sequence derives from an adult with an advanced solid tumor such as melanoma, head and neck, liver or kidney cancer. This chain's CDR3 is CASSFSWPQHF. CDR3 sequence (DNA): TGTGCCAGCAGTTTTTCTTGGCCCCAGCATTTT.